One and the same sample provided the 25 T cell receptor beta chains below, sequenced in a study of beta chain features in type 1 diabetes (dated by TCRdb to between 2017 and 2018). On the study overall, not on this receptor specifically: Type 1 diabetes patients showed a moderate but significant shortening of TCRB CDR3 length in all four CD4+ subsets.

The method behind the library was the immunoSEQ multiplex PCR assay. The High Capacity cDNA Reverse Transcription Kit was used to reverse transcribe all of the isolated RNA, meaning that expressed TCRB transcripts were what got sequenced. What TCRdb holds here is the immuneACCESS table cut down to in-frame rearrangements. Part of the clones is not present; checked against another copy, under half of the missing clones reflect an unresolved V gene, and the others are unexplained. The table for this sample lists 95,000 to 150,000 clones; less than 20% of them were counted only once. The ten most abundant clones make up 2.3% of the sample. No antigen has been identified for these receptors. The sample comprised central memory CD4+ T cells from blood. All receptors derive from a young man with type 1 diabetes.

V is TRBV30 and J is TRBJ1-2; the D gene is possibly TRBD1 (5 bases). CDR1 and CDR2 from the germline V gene are GTSNPN and SVGIG (reference sequence). Trimming pared 6 bases from V and 4 bases from J, leaving 18 bases between. This CDR3 has 14 amino acids. CDR3 coding DNA: TGTGCCTGCCCCGCGGGAGGGACCCTCTATGGCTACACCTTC. Its protein product is CACPAGGTLYGYTF.

This clone was seen many times. The V and J genes are TRBV28 and TRBJ2-2; a weak D match, TRBD1 (5 bases). Germline CDR1 MDHEN, CDR2 SYDVKM. This CDR3 comprises 13 residues. V was shortened by 7 bases and J by 1 base, with 7 bases between the two germline ends. For the CDR3, the DNA is TGTGCCAGCACCGGACAGAACACCGGGGAGCTGTTTTTT. This translates into CASTGQNTGELFF.

The rearrangement links TRBV2 to TRBJ1-4; D unresolved. Germline CDR1 SNHLY, CDR2 FYNNEI. This CDR3 contains 11 residues. Between the trimmed V and J ends, which lost 7 bases and 5 bases, there was a span of 5 bases. CDR3 residues: CASNQNEKLFF. For the CDR3, the DNA is TGTGCCAGCAATCAGAATGAAAAACTGTTTTTT. The full variable domain, rest sourced from reference TRBV2 and TRBJ1-4, is EPEVTQTPSHQVTQMGQEVILRCVPISNHLYFYWYRQILGQKVEFLVSFYNNEISEKSEIFDDQFSVERPDGSNFTLKIRSTKLEDSAMYFCASNQNEKLFFGSGTQLSVL.

The chain has TRBV7-6 and TRBJ1-6, with TRBD1 matching over 9 bases. This CDR3 is built from 13 residues. Germline V CDR1 and CDR2: SGHVS, FNYEAQ. J lost 13 bases, V lost 6 bases, and 7 bases had no gene match. CDR3 DNA: TGTGCCAGCAGACCGGGACAGGGCTCGCCCCTCCACTTT. Its protein is CASRPGQGSPLHF.

This chain links TRBV2 with TRBJ1-4; 8 bases fit TRBD1. The CDR3 consists of 15 residues. J gave up 4 bases and V 7 bases, and 8 bases lay outside the gene matches. The germline gives CDR1 SNHLY, CDR2 FYNNEI. The CDR3 loop is CASTPVQGDNEKLFF. The CDR3 DNA follows: TGTGCCAGCACTCCCGTACAGGGGGATAATGAAAAACTGTTTTTT.

In its sample, this clone was seen a few times. This chain uses TRBV11-2 with TRBJ2-4; D perhaps matches TRBD1 (7 bases). This CDR3 region has 13 residues. V was pared by 3 bases and J by 8 bases, with 11 bases between. CDR1 SGHAT and CDR2 FQNNGV come from the germline V gene. Here the CDR3 DNA reads TGTGCCAGCAGCTTCAGGGGGGAAGACATTCAGTACTTC. As protein: CASSFRGEDIQYF. The full variable domain, rest sourced from reference TRBV11-2 and TRBJ2-4, is EAGVAQSPRYKIIEKRQSVAFWCNPISGHATLYWYQQILGQGPKLLIQFQNNGVVDDSQLPKDRFSAERLKGVDSTLKIQPAKLEDSAVYLCASSFRGEDIQYFGAGTRLSVL.

The chain is built from TRBV28 and TRBJ1-2; D is perhaps TRBD1 (5 bases). Trimming pared 2 bases from V and 5 bases from J, leaving 9 bases between. This CDR3 comprises 13 residues. Germline-derived CDR1 and CDR2 are MDHEN and SYDVKM. The CDR3 DNA reads TGTGCCAGCAGTTTAAGGGGCAAGTATGGCTACACCTTC. Its protein product is CASSLRGKYGYTF.

The table lists this clone with many counts. The rearrangement links TRBV9 to TRBJ2-1; 9 bases are a match to TRBD1. CDR1 and CDR2 from the germline V gene are SGDLS and YYNGEE. V gave up 3 bases and J gave up 4 bases; unmatched junction bases: 8. The CDR3 runs 16 residues. The CDR3 sequence: CASSERGQGGYNEQFF. For the CDR3, the DNA is TGTGCCAGCAGCGAGAGGGGACAGGGAGGATACAATGAGCAGTTCTTC.

This clone was seen only a few times. The CDR3 loop is CASSQQQATNEKLFF. DNA of the CDR3: TGCGCCAGCAGCCAGCAACAGGCAACTAATGAAAAACTGTTTTTT. This sequence joins TRBV5-1 and TRBJ1-4; a weak D match, TRBD1 (5 bases). The ends were cut back, 4 bases at V and 0 bases at J, with 10 bases in the middle. The CDR3 runs 15 residues. Per germline, CDR1 SGHRS and CDR2 YFSETQ.

In its sample, this clone was seen a few times. Other DNA sequences of this sample code for an identical CDR3. The chain joins TRBV30 to TRBJ1-5, with 7 nucleotides matching TRBD1. The CDR3 loop spans 15 amino acids. The trim removed 0 bases at V and 0 bases at J, leaving 2 bases unmatched. CDR1 is GTSNPN, CDR2 SVGIG, per germline (reference sequence). The CDR3 DNA is TGTGCCTGGAGTGTGGGACAGAATAGCAATCAGCCCCAGCATTTT. Protein product: CAWSVGQNSNQPQHF.

The chain has TRBV27 and TRBJ2-2; D gene ambiguous. Germline V gene lookup returns CDR1 MNHEY and CDR2 SMNVEV (reference sequence). The V gene lost 7 bases and the J gene lost 0 bases, with 6 bases spanning the gap. This CDR3 is built from 13 residues. This chain's CDR3 is CASKKTNTGELFF. The CDR3 region has the DNA TGTGCCAGCAAGAAAACGAACACCGGGGAGCTGTTTTTT.

The gene calls are TRBV29-1 and TRBJ1-1; tentative D call: TRBD1 (5 bases). The CDR3 loop spans 12 amino acids. Germline V gene data show CDR1 as SQVTM and CDR2 as ANQGSEA. DNA of the CDR3: TGCGGGGGGAGCGGGATGAACACTGAAGCTTTCTTT. This sequence encodes CGGSGMNTEAFF.

This clone appeared a few times. The identical CDR3 is also encoded by other nucleotide sequences in the sample. The chain combines TRBV28 with TRBJ2-6; D gene unclear. Deletions cut 2 bases from V and 0 bases from J, with 5 bases between. The CDR3 extends over 15 amino acids. Germline CDR1 MDHEN, CDR2 SYDVKM. The CDR3 nucleotides are TGTGCCAGCAGTTTAGGTGGCTCTGGGGCCAACGTCCTGACTTTC. This gives the protein CASSLGGSGANVLTF.

The gene calls are TRBV7-9 and TRBJ2-7; D is uncertain. Trimming cost V 2 bases and J 5 bases, with 4 bases left between them. CDR1 and CDR2 from the germline V gene are SEHNR and FQNEAQ (reference sequence). The CDR3 contains 11 residues. The CDR3 DNA reads TGTGCCAGCAGCTTACTCGACGAGCAGTACTTC. Translating it yields CASSLLDEQYF. The entire variable domain, with the rest obtained from reference TRBV7-9 and TRBJ2-7, is as follows: DTGVSQNPRHKITKRGQNVTFRCDPISEHNRLYWYRQTLGQGPEFLTYFQNEAQLEKSRLLSDRFSAERPKGSFSTLEIQRTEQGDSAMYLCASSLLDEQYFGPGTRLTVT.

This clone turned up a few times. The chain has TRBV9 and TRBJ2-1; a possible D gene is TRBD1 (6 bases). Germline-derived CDR1 and CDR2 are SGDLS and YYNGEE. This CDR3 comprises 15 residues. V lost 4 bases and J 5 bases, leaving 16 bases between the germline ends. This CDR3 reads CASSPRGHRNNEQFF. The CDR3 nucleotides are TGTGCCAGCAGCCCTCGGGGACATCGGAACAATGAGCAGTTCTTC.

V is TRBV2 and J is TRBJ2-4, with no clear D. Germline CDR1 SNHLY, CDR2 FYNNEI. V shed 7 bases and J shed 8 bases, with 12 bases lying between them. The CDR3 loop spans 12 amino acids. The CDR3 DNA follows: TGTGCCAGCAAGAGGCCTGAGGACATTCAGTACTTC. This translates into CASKRPEDIQYF. The full variable domain, its missing parts supplied by reference TRBV2 and TRBJ2-4, is EPEVTQTPSHQVTQMGQEVILRCVPISNHLYFYWYRQILGQKVEFLVSFYNNEISEKSEIFDDQFSVERPDGSNFTLKIRSTKLEDSAMYFCASKRPEDIQYFGAGTRLSVL.

The chain uses TRBV10-3 and TRBJ1-2, with a tentative D call TRBD1 (5 bases). The CDR3 length is 13 residues. CDR1 and CDR2 (germline): ENHRY, SYGVKD. V was shortened by 6 bases and J by 4 bases, with 12 bases between the two germline ends. This CDR3 reads CAIRRDGAYGYTF. The CDR3 DNA follows: TGTGCCATCAGACGGGACGGAGCCTATGGCTACACCTTC.

This clone was observed a few times. The CDR3 reads CSVEQGAGTDTQYF. CDR3 bases: TGCAGCGTGGAACAGGGGGCCGGGACAGATACGCAGTATTTT. This chain links TRBV29-1 with TRBJ2-3; the match to TRBD1 covers 9 bases. V shed 6 bases, J shed 3 bases, and the junction held 7 bases outside the gene matches. In germline, CDR1 is SQVTM, CDR2 ANQGSEA. This CDR3 comprises 14 residues.

V and J are TRBV7-2 and TRBJ2-1, with 12 nucleotides matching TRBD2. Per germline, CDR1 SGHTA and CDR2 FQGNSA. With V trimmed by 4 bases and J by 10 bases, 8 bases remained unmatched. The CDR3 runs to 15 residues. The CDR3 protein is CASSSGTSGPREQFF. The CDR3 DNA is TGTGCCAGCAGCTCGGGGACTAGCGGGCCAAGGGAGCAGTTCTTC.

The chain couples TRBV6-1 to TRBJ2-6; D is ambiguous. Germline V CDR1 and CDR2: MNHNS, SASEGT. Trimming shortened V by 0 bases and J by 0 bases, and 3 bases separated the two germline ends. CDR3 length equals 15 residues. The CDR3 DNA follows: TGTGCCAGCAGTGAAGCAGCCTCTGGGGCCAACGTCCTGACTTTC. The encoded protein is CASSEAASGANVLTF.

This clone turned up a few times. This may come from a read error, since a much larger clone is one base off. This chain links TRBV11-2 with TRBJ2-1; 7 bases are shared with TRBD2. The length of the CDR3 is 14 residues. Germline V gives CDR1 SGHAT, CDR2 FQNNGV. V lost 4 bases to trimming and J lost 2 bases; unmatched junction nucleotides: 2. The CDR3 DNA reads as TGTGCCAGCAGCTCAGGACTAGCCTACAATGAGCAGTTCTTC. This translates into CASSSGLAYNEQFF.

This clone was found many times. One end of the junction fails to match germline, which may point to a read error. V usage is TRBV11-2 and J usage is TRBJ2-1; 7 bases match TRBD1. The germline CDR1 and CDR2 sequences are SGHAT and FQNNGV. The CDR3 totals 18 residues. The DNA for the CDR3 is TGTGCCAGCACCTTATTCATGTCACAGGGGCTCTCCTACAATGAGCAGTTCTTC. This encodes CASTLFMSQGLSYNEQFF. Using reference TRBV11-2 and TRBJ2-1 for the parts outside the CDR3, the full variable domain is EAGVAQSPRYKIIEKRQSVAFWCNPISGHATLYWYQQILGQGPKLLIQFQNNGVVDDSQLPKDRFSAERLKGVDSTLKIQPAKLEDSAVYLCASTLFMSQGLSYNEQFFGPGTRLTVL.

This clone appeared a few times. The chain has TRBV5-1 and TRBJ2-1, with D tentatively TRBD1 or TRBD2 (6 bases each). The CDR3 is 14 amino acids. Germline CDR1 SGHRS, CDR2 YFSETQ. V was clipped by 4 bases and J by 6 bases, with 14 bases between them. The CDR3 reads CASSPISGANEQFF. The CDR3 DNA is TGCGCCAGCAGCCCGATCTCGGGGGCCAATGAGCAGTTCTTC. Supplemented by reference TRBV5-1 and TRBJ2-1, the full variable domain reads KAGVTQTPRYLIKTRGQQVTLSCSPISGHRSVSWYQQTPGQGLQFLFEYFSETQRNKGNFPGRFSGRQFSNSRSEMNVSTLELGDSALYLCASSPISGANEQFFGPGTRLTVL.

This clone came up a few times. The V gene is TRBV5-1, the J gene TRBJ2-5; 7 nucleotides agree with TRBD1. CDR3 length equals 14 residues. With V trimmed by 4 bases and J by 4 bases, 7 bases remained unmatched. CDR1 and CDR2 (germline): SGHRS, YFSETQ. The CDR3 DNA is TGCGCCAGCAGCATGGGACAGCCTGGAGAGACCCAGTACTTC. Its protein product is CASSMGQPGETQYF.

The V call is TRBV14, the J call TRBJ1-2; no clear D gene. V shed 1 base and J shed 4 bases, with 4 bases lying between them. From germline, CDR1 is SGHDN and CDR2 FVKESK. The CDR3 contains 12 residues. CDR3 bases: TGTGCCAGCAGCCAAGCTTTCTATGGCTACACCTTC. It specifies CASSQAFYGYTF. Full variable domain (rest looked up from reference TRBV14 and TRBJ1-2): EAGVTQFPSHSVIEKGQTVTLRCDPISGHDNLYWYRRVMGKEIKFLLHFVKESKQDESGMPNNRFLAERTGGTYSTLKVQPAELEDSGVYFCASSQAFYGYTFGSGTRLTVV.